This TCR beta chain originates from a study of control samples from healthy donors and cancer patients (TCRdb year 2020). Libraries were constructed by the immunoSEQ multiplex PCR assay. The table comes from immuneACCESS by way of TCRdb, which keeps in-frame sequences with V and J called. Part of the clones is missing from these tables; in studies checked, under half for an unresolved V gene and the rest for unknown reasons. Within this sample are tens of thousands of clones, with around 90% of them counted one time only. Roughly 5.6% of the sample is taken by the ten largest. Relative to germline, V is 0 bases shorter and J is 0 bases shorter, with 12 bases between their ends. As encoded in the germline V gene, CDR1 is LGHNA while CDR2 is YSLEER. CDR3 length: 18 amino acids, cysteine to phenylalanine. The sequence is cut down to CDR3 DNA, 54 bases in frame from base 1. Details on this clone: Its antigen remains undetermined. Base qualities are not at hand, and no much larger clone is one base apart.

The sample comprised PBMCs. This receptor was taken from a man aged 55 to 70 with colorectal cancer. The chain joins TRBV4-3 to TRBJ1-6; TRBD1 is a possible D gene, resting on 6 matching bases. The DNA is TGCGCCAGCAGCCAAGATCGGGGGCAGAGCTCCTATAATTCACCCCTCCACTTT. Its protein product is CASSQDRGQSSYNSPLHF.